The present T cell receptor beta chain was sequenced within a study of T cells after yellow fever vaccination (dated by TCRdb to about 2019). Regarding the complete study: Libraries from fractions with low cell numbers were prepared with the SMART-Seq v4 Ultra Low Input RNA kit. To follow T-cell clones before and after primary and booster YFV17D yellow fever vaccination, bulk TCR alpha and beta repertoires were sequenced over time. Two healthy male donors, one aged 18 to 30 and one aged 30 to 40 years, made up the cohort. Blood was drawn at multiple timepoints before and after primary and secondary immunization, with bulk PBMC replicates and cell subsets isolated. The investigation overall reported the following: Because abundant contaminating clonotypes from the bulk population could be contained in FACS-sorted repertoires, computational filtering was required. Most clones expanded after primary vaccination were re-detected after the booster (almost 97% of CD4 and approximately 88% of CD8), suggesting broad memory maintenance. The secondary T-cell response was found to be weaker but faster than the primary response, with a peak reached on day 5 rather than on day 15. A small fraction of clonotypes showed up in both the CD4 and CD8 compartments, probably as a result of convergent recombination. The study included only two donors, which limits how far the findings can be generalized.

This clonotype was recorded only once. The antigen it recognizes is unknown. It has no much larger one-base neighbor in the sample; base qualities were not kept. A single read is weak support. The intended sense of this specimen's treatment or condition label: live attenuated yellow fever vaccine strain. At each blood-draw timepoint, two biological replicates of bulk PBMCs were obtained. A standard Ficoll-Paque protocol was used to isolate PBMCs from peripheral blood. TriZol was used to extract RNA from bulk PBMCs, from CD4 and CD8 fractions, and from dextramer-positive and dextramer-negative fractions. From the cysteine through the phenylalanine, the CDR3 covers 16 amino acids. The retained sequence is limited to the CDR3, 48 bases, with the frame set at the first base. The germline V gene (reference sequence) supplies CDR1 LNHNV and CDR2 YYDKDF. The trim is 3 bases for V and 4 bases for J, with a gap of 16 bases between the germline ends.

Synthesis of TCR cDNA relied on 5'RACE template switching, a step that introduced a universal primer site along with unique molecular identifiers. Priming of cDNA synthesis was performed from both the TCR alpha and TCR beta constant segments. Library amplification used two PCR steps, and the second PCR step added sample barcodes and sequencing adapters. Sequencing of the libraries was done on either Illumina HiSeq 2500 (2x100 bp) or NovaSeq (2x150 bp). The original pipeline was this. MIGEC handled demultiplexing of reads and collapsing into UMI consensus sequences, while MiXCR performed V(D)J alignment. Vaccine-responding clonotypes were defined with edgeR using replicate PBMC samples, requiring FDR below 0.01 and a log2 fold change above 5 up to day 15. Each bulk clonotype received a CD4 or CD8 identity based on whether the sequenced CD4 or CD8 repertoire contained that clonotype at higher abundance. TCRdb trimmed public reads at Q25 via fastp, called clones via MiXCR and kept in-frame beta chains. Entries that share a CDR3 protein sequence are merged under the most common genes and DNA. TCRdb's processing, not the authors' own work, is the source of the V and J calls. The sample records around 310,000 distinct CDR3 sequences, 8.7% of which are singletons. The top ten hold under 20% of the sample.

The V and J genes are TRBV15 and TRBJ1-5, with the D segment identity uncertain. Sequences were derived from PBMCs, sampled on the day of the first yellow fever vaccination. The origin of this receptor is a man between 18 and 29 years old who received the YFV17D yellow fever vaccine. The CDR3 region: CATSRNLDGFNQPQHF. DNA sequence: TGTGCCACCAGCAGGAACTTGGACGGTTTTAATCAGCCCCAGCATTTT.